The clone carrying this TCR beta chain was detected only once. The antigen remains unidentified. The sampling schedule covered blood at baseline, cycle 4 day 1, and cycle 7 day 1. The CDR3 is 14 amino acids. From germline, CDR1 is WNHNN and CDR2 SYGVQD (reference sequence). The V end was cut by 2 bases, the J end by 6 bases, with 11 bases between. Generated by immunoSEQ multiplex PCR, the TCRdb table keeps only in-frame clones and is missing some. Of under 35,000 clones listed, less than 80% are singletons. This record belongs to a study of OX40 agonist ivuxolimab in advanced cancers. The wider study: Allowance was made for prior anti-PD-1, anti-PD-L1 or anti-CTLA-4 therapy, and about 40% had some.

The study's findings and limits: Relative to CD4+, CD8+ T cells held more expanded clones on average. Clonal expansion by week 6 occurred in CD4+ and CD8+ blood T cells (at 0.1 to 3.0 mg/kg).

Sequencing was performed on CD4+ or CD8+ T cells sorted from blood, taken in a trial of the OX40 agonist ivuxolimab. The chain links TRBV10-1 to TRBJ2-1; D uncertain. The origin of this receptor is an adult with an advanced solid tumor such as melanoma, head and neck, liver or kidney cancer. The CDR3 sequence is CASSEGVQRNEQFF. The DNA of the CDR3 is TGCGCCAGCAGTGAGGGAGTCCAGCGCAATGAGCAGTTCTTC.